The following is a TCR beta chain sequence with its context. Its specificity is unknown. This sample stems from a study of shared clonotypes between healthy human individuals. Overall study results and limits: Incompleteness in sorted-subset sequencing, despite large depth, was shown by rarefaction.

V was pared by 9 bases and J by 3 bases, with 10 bases between. This CDR3 has 12 amino acids. Germline CDR1 SGHTS, CDR2 YDEGEE. Libraries were prepared by immunoSEQ multiplex PCR; TCRdb keeps only in-frame clonotypes and omits some of them. Among more than 550,000 clones listed, about nine tenths were seen once. This sequence was found in a man in his late teens or twenties in good health. Some clones in this sample may be carry-over from other donors' samples. The chain is built from TRBV5-8 and TRBJ1-5; D remains ambiguous. The source material was memory CD8+ T cells from PBMCs. Subset meaning: CD45RO+ cells pooled with CCR7-negative TemRA cells. The CDR3 is CATGRANQPQHF. CDR3 bases: TGTGCCACCGGACGGGCCAATCAGCCCCAGCATTTT.